This T cell receptor beta chain is drawn from a study of blood T cell repertoires in COVID-19. In the study overall: Acute and convalescent COVID-19 samples came from the United States, Italy and Spain. T cells, B-cell-depleted T cells, or PBMCs supplied cDNA or gDNA.

In the original analysis: Nucleated cell number was recorded as an estimate derived from reference gene primer amplification. Clones were sequenced by immunoSEQ multiplex PCR, and TCRdb holds only the in-frame ones, with some missing. From that table come the V and J calls and clone size; the DNA was used to work out D and trimming. In the table there are 200,000 to 250,000 clones, 70% to 90% of which are singletons. This receptor was obtained from a woman in her 50s with active or convalescent COVID-19. The sequencing sample was made of peripheral blood.

DNA of the CDR3: TGCAGTGCCGTCACTAGTTATGAGCAGTTCTTC. It specifies CSAVTSYEQFF. This chain uses TRBV20-1 with TRBJ2-1; tentative D call: TRBD2 (5 bases). V was pared by 6 bases and J by 8 bases, with 11 bases between. This CDR3 region has 11 residues. CDR1 and CDR2 from the germline V gene are DFQATT and SNEGSKA (reference sequence).